The 15 T cell receptor beta chains below come from one sample, sequenced in a study of shared clonotypes between healthy human individuals. Method: immunoSEQ multiplex PCR; TCRdb's copy keeps in-frame clones and lacks some. The sample carries around 2.1 million clones, approximately 95% recorded once. Sequenced sample: naive CD4+ T cells sorted from blood. As to subset: CD45RA+ positively selected. The source of these receptors is a young man in good health.

The chain couples TRBV19 to TRBJ1-5; D is unresolved. This CDR3 spans 15 amino acids. From germline, CDR1 is LNHDA and CDR2 SQIVND (reference sequence). The V end lost 5 bases, the J end lost 3 bases, and 14 bases lay between the germline ends. The CDR3 nucleotides read TGTGCCAGTAGTCGAGGGCAGGAGATCAATCAGCCCCAGCATTTT. It translates to CASSRGQEINQPQHF. The full variable domain, completed using reference TRBV19 and TRBJ1-5, is DGGITQSPKYLFRKEGQNVTLSCEQNLNHDAMYWYRQDPGQGLRLIYYSQIVNDFQKGDIAEGYSVSREKKESFPLTVTSAQKNPTAFYLCASSRGQEINQPQHFGDGTRLSIL.

This chain uses TRBV25-1 with TRBJ1-6, with a weak D call TRBD1 (5 bases). The V and J ends lost 5 bases and 6 bases respectively, with 8 bases between them. Germline CDR1 reads MGHDK; CDR2 reads SYGVNS. The CDR3 has 13 amino acids. In DNA form, the CDR3 reads TGTGCCAGCAGTCTACAGGTTAATTCACCCCTCCACTTT. Translated: CASSLQVNSPLHF. Full variable domain (rest looked up from reference TRBV25-1 and TRBJ1-6): EADIYQTPRYLVIGTGKKITLECSQTMGHDKMYWYQQDPGMELHLIHYSYGVNSTEKGDLSSESTVSRIRTEHFPLTLESARPSHTSQYLCASSLQVNSPLHFGNGTRLTVT.

The CDR3 bases are TGTGCCAGCAGTTACTCAGGGGCTCCGAACACTGAAGCTTTCTTT. It specifies CASSYSGAPNTEAFF. This chain uses TRBV5-4 with TRBJ1-1; D is possibly TRBD1 (6 bases). Germline CDR1 SGHNT, CDR2 YYREEE (reference sequence). V was cut by 5 bases and J by 1 base, with 15 bases left in between. This CDR3 contains 15 residues.

With regard to this clone: Other DNA variants within this sample encode the same CDR3. The chain couples TRBV5-1 to TRBJ2-7; TRBD2 matches 7 bases. With 0 bases clipped from V and 6 bases from J, the junction kept 3 bases outside the gene matches. The CDR3 has 13 residues. The V gene's germline CDR1 is SGHRS and CDR2 YFSETQ. CDR3 in DNA: TGCGCCAGCAGCTTGGGCACGGGGGGCGAGCAGTACTTC. Translated, it gives CASSLGTGGEQYF.

The chain couples TRBV5-1 to TRBJ2-7; TRBD2 aligns across 13 bases. CDR3 size: 20 residues. J gave up 0 bases and V 4 bases, and 16 bases lay outside the gene matches. Germline V gene sequence: CDR1 SGHRS, CDR2 YFSETQ. The CDR3 here is CASSPNPPTGLAGVSYEQYF. CDR3 nucleotide sequence: TGCGCCAGCAGCCCGAATCCGCCGACAGGACTAGCGGGGGTCTCCTACGAGCAGTACTTC.

The V and J genes are TRBV19 and TRBJ1-5; 8 positions agree with TRBD1. The CDR3 is 16 amino acids. Germline V CDR1 and CDR2: LNHDA, SQIVND (reference sequence). With 5 bases clipped from V and 6 bases from J, the junction kept 12 bases outside the gene matches. CDR3 bases: TGTGCCAGTAGTTCTACCCGAGGACAGGGACTTCAGCCCCAGCATTTT. Its protein is CASSSTRGQGLQPQHF. Full variable domain (outside the CDR3, taken from reference TRBV19 and TRBJ1-5): DGGITQSPKYLFRKEGQNVTLSCEQNLNHDAMYWYRQDPGQGLRLIYYSQIVNDFQKGDIAEGYSVSREKKESFPLTVTSAQKNPTAFYLCASSSTRGQGLQPQHFGDGTRLSIL.

This chain joins TRBV7-9 and TRBJ2-7, with 9 bases aligning to TRBD2. The CDR3 sequence is 17 residues long. The J segment lost 3 bases and the V segment lost 1 base, leaving 10 bases of the junction unmatched. CDR1 and CDR2 from the germline V gene are SEHNR and FQNEAQ (reference sequence). The CDR3 coding sequence is TGTGCCAGCAGCTTAGGAGGTAGGACTAGCGAGATCTACGAGCAGTACTTC. This codes for CASSLGGRTSEIYEQYF.

The chain carries TRBV5-1 and TRBJ1-2; no reliable D call. CDR1 is SGHRS, CDR2 YFSETQ, per germline. The CDR3 has 14 residues. Trimming took off 7 bases at V and 2 bases at J, with 15 bases between the two ends. The CDR3 region has the DNA TGCGCCAGCGCGCAGAGGTACCCAAACTATGGCTACACCTTC. This codes for CASAQRYPNYGYTF.

This clone was seen more than once but under ten times. V and J are TRBV10-3 and TRBJ1-6; unclear D gene. The CDR3 spans 14 residues. Germline V lookup: CDR1 ENHRY, CDR2 SYGVKD. Trimming shortened V by 2 bases and J by 10 bases, and 12 bases separated the two germline ends. The CDR3 protein is CAISEIELSSPLHF. The CDR3 nucleotides are TGTGCCATCAGTGAGATTGAGCTAAGCTCACCCCTCCACTTT.

This clone was seen once. The chain recombines TRBV10-1 with TRBJ2-1; perhaps TRBD2 as D (5 bases). V was clipped by 6 bases and J by 5 bases, with 17 bases between them. Germline V lookup: CDR1 WNHNN, CDR2 SYGVQD (reference sequence). The CDR3 consists of 15 residues. CDR3 sequence reads: CASSLTGHGNNEQFF. The DNA of the CDR3 is TGCGCCAGCAGCCTAACCGGGCACGGGAACAATGAGCAGTTCTTC.

Concerning this clone: The same CDR3 is also encoded by other DNA sequences in this sample. The chain uses TRBV19 and TRBJ1-2; D is unclear. CDR3 size: 13 residues. V lost 6 bases and J lost 3, with 11 bases in between. Germline loops: CDR1 LNHDA, CDR2 SQIVND (reference sequence). The CDR3 DNA follows: TGTGCCAGTAGCAGTAGGGTCGACTATGGCTACACCTTC. It encodes CASSSRVDYGYTF.

The rearrangement uses TRBV5-1 and TRBJ1-4; the match to TRBD1 covers 7 bases. This CDR3 region has 17 residues. Germline V gene sequence: CDR1 SGHRS, CDR2 YFSETQ. With 0 bases clipped from V and 1 base from J, the junction kept 6 bases outside the gene matches. CDR3 in DNA: TGCGCCAGCAGCTTGGCGGCAGGGGGTAGAACTAATGAAAAACTGTTTTTT. As protein: CASSLAAGGRTNEKLFF. Drawing the rest from reference TRBV5-1 and TRBJ1-4, the complete variable domain is KAGVTQTPRYLIKTRGQQVTLSCSPISGHRSVSWYQQTPGQGLQFLFEYFSETQRNKGNFPGRFSGRQFSNSRSEMNVSTLELGDSALYLCASSLAAGGRTNEKLFFGSGTQLSVL.

V gene TRBV27 combines with J gene TRBJ2-7, with 9 bases lining up with TRBD1. J was trimmed by 3 bases and V by 6 bases; bases with no gene match: 9. This CDR3 has 15 residues. Germline V gene sequence: CDR1 MNHEY, CDR2 SMNVEV (reference sequence). CDR3 bases: TGTGCCAGCAGACTCGGGACAGGGACTTTCTACGAGCAGTACTTC. Translated, it gives CASRLGTGTFYEQYF.

The chain has TRBV2 and TRBJ2-7; the D gene is possibly TRBD1 (7 bases). V dropped 6 bases and J dropped 0 bases, with 12 bases sitting between them. The CDR3 is 14 amino acids. Germline CDR1 SNHLY, CDR2 FYNNEI. The CDR3 region has the DNA TGTGCCAGCAGGGCGGGACAGAGCTCCTACGAGCAGTACTTC. Protein product: CASRAGQSSYEQYF.

The V gene is TRBV6-6, the J gene TRBJ2-7; 11 bases align to TRBD1. The CDR3 totals 15 residues. Per germline, CDR1 MNHNY and CDR2 SVGAGI (reference sequence). V dropped 6 bases and J dropped 6; count of bases not matched to a gene: 10. The CDR3: CASSSTDRGRSEQYF. DNA for the CDR3: TGTGCCAGCAGCTCCACGGACAGGGGGCGCTCCGAGCAGTACTTC.